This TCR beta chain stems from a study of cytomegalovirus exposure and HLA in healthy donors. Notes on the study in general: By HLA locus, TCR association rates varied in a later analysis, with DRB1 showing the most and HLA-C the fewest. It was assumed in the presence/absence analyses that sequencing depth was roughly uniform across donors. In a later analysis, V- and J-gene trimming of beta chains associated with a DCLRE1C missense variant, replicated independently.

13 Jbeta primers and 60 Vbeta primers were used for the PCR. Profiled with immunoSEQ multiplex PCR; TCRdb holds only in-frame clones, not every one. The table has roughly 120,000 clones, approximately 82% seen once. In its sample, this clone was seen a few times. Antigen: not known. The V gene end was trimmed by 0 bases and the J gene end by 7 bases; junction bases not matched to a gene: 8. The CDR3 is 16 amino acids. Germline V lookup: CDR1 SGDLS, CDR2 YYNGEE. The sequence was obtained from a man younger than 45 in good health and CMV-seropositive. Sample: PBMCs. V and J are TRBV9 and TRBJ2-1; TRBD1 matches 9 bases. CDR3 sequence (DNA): TGTGCCAGCAGCGTAGTGGCACAGGGGGCGCTTAATGAGCAGTTCTTC. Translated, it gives CASSVVAQGALNEQFF.